This entry is about one T cell receptor (beta chain). Antigen: not known. Other DNA sequences in this specimen translate into the identical CDR3. The sample is drawn from a study of shared clonotypes between healthy human individuals. Study outcomes and limitations: Of the naive CD4 clonotypes, roughly 5% were shared across several donors.

Some clones are missing from TCRdb's copy, which holds only in-frame ones; the method was immunoSEQ multiplex PCR. The sample gives roughly 550,000 clones, around 95% of which show up once; around 0.11% is in the top ten. Between the trimmed V and J ends, which lost 0 bases and 0 bases, there was a span of 5 bases. Germline V gene data show CDR1 as SGDLS and CDR2 as YYNGEE. The CDR3 sequence is 14 residues long. It was CD45RO-negative cells, positively selected for CCR7, that made up naive CD8 cells, with terminally differentiated effector memory CD45RA+ cells excluded. The chain couples TRBV9 to TRBJ2-3; D unclear. The sequence came from a woman aged 25-40 years in good health. The sequencing input was naive CD8+ T cells sorted from blood. Here the CDR3 reads CASSVVRSTDTQYF. CDR3 nucleotide sequence: TGTGCCAGCAGCGTAGTGCGGAGCACAGATACGCAGTATTTT.